This T cell receptor (beta chain) was recovered during a study of OX40 agonist ivuxolimab in advanced cancers. Overall study results and limits: Dosing at 0.1 to 3.0 mg/kg was accompanied by clonal expansion of CD4+ and CD8+ blood T cells by week 6.

The V end lost 3 bases, the J end lost 0 bases, and 10 bases lay between the germline ends. CDR1 MNHEY and CDR2 SMNVEV come from the germline V gene (reference sequence). CDR3 length: 15 amino acids. In the case of this clone: Antigen unknown.

Data came from immunoSEQ multiplex PCR; TCRdb stores just in-frame clones and leaves some out. The sample records roughly 36,000 clones, roughly 80% being singletons. V gene TRBV27 combines with J gene TRBJ2-3, with D maybe TRBD1 (5 bases). The specimen comprised CD4+ or CD8+ T cells sorted from blood, sampled in a trial of the OX40 agonist ivuxolimab. This TCR derives from an adult with an advanced solid tumor such as melanoma, head and neck, liver or kidney cancer. DNA of the CDR3: TGTGCCAGCAGTTTCAGGGTAGGAAGCACAGATACGCAGTATTTT. Protein product: CASSFRVGSTDTQYF.